This T cell receptor (beta chain) was captured by sequencing in a study of blood T cell repertoires in COVID-19. This table comes from immunoSEQ multiplex PCR, and its TCRdb copy is limited to in-frame clones, with some not included. The table has approximately 100,000 clones, around 90% seen once. The ends lost 6 bases at V and 4 bases at J; junction bases unmatched: 10. Germline V gene data show CDR1 as MNHNY and CDR2 as SVGAGI (reference sequence). The CDR3 is 16 residues long. Sequencing used peripheral blood. This clonotype originated in a woman aged 60-70 years with acute or convalescent COVID-19. This sequence joins TRBV6-6 and TRBJ2-3, with 10 bases aligning to TRBD2. The CDR3 sequence is CASSRGGSGRADTQYF. In DNA, the CDR3 is TGTGCCAGCAGCAGAGGGGGCAGCGGGAGGGCAGATACGCAGTATTTT.